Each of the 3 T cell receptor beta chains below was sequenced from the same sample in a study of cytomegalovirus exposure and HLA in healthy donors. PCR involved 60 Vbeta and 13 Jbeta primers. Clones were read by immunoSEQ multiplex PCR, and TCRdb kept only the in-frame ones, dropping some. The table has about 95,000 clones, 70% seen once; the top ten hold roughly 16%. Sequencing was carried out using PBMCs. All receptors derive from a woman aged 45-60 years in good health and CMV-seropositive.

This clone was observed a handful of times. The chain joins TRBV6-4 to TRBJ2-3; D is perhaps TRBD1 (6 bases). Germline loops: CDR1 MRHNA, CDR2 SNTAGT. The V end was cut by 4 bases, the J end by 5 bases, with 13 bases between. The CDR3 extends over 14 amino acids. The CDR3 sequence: CASSALGAGDTQYF. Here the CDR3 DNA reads TGTGCCAGCAGTGCCCTGGGGGCGGGAGATACGCAGTATTTT.

CDR3 sequence: CASSLWGGESTGELFF. In DNA, the CDR3 is TGTGCCAGCAGCTTATGGGGAGGGGAATCGACCGGGGAGCTGTTTTTT. V gene TRBV7-2 combines with J gene TRBJ2-2, with 7 bases fitting TRBD2. This CDR3 comprises 16 residues. Germline-derived CDR1 and CDR2 are SGHTA and FQGNSA. Trimming took 2 bases from V and 5 from J; bases not matched to a gene: 8.

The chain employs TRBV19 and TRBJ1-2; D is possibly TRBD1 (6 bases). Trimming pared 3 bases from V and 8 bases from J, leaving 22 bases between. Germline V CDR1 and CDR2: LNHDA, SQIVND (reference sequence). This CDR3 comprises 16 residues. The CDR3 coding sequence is TGTGCCAGTAGTATTATATGGGGCAGGGGAACGGAAGGCTACACCTTC. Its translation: CASSIIWGRGTEGYTF.